This entry concerns a single T cell receptor beta chain. TCRdb's copy holds only in-frame clones and misses some; the assay was immunoSEQ multiplex PCR. The sample carries about 120,000 clones, approximately 92% recorded once. Trimming stripped 5 bases from V and 0 bases from J, with 10 bases between. The germline gives CDR1 MDHEN, CDR2 SYDVKM. The CDR3 loop spans 14 amino acids. The data derive from a study of control samples from healthy donors and cancer patients. The rearrangement uses TRBV28 and TRBJ1-1; no definite D call. The clonotype was recovered from a woman aged 50 to 60 in good health. Sequences were obtained from blood. Here the CDR3 reads CASSPRGLNTEAFF. Written as DNA, the CDR3 is TGTGCCAGCAGTCCCAGAGGACTGAACACTGAAGCTTTCTTT.